This T cell receptor beta chain was sequenced for a study of identical twins. TCRdb processed the 5' RACE reads anew with MiXCR; each CDR3 protein has one entry. The data hold 700,000 to 950,000 distinct CDR3 sequences, with approximately 13% observed a single time. Study observations and caveats: Clonotypes of the beta chain that were abundant in cord blood carried fewer insertions (memory repertoires showed none). Out-of-frame beta chain sequences displayed weaker excess sharing between twins. Donors were not followed over many years; analysis was cross-sectional.

This clonotype appeared a few times. Its cognate antigen is unknown. Trimming took 5 bases from V and 2 from J, leaving 16 bases between them. In germline, CDR1 is SEHNR, CDR2 FQNEAQ (reference sequence). This CDR3 comprises 16 residues. Every sampled donor was Caucasian and healthy. This same sample was also part of a study on yellow fever vaccine responses in identical twins.

The receptor was isolated from a woman aged 18-35 years in good health. Sequencing was done on a sample of PBMCs. The rearrangement links TRBV7-9 to TRBJ2-1; D might be TRBD1 (6 bases). CDR3 nucleotide sequence: TGTGCCAGCAGCACGGAGCCCGGGGACACCTACAATGAGCAGTTCTTC. It translates to CASSTEPGDTYNEQFF.